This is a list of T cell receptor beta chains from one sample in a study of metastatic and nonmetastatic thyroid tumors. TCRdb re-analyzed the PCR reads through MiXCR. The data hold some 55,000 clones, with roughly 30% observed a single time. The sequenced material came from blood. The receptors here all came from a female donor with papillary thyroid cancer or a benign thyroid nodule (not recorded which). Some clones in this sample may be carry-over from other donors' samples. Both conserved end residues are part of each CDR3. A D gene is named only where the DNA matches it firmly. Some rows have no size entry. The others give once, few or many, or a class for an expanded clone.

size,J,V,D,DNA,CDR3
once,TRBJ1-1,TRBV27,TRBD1,TGTGCCAGCAGACCGGGACAGGGGGGACCCTTGCGATTCGGGAACACTGAAGCTTTCTTT,CASRPGQGGPLRFGNTEAFF
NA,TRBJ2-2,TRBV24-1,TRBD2,TGTGCCACCAGTGATTTGAGACTAGCGGGCCGAGAGGCCGGGGAGCTGTTTTTT,CATSDLRLAGREAGELFF
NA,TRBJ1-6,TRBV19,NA,TGTGCCAGTAGAAGGGACCCCAGAAATTCACCCCCCCACTTT,CASRRDPRNSPPHF
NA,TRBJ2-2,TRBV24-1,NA,TGTGCCACCAGTGGAGGGTACGGCTCCGGGGAGCTGTTTTTT,CATSGGYGSGELFF
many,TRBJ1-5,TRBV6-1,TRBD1,TGTGCCAGCAGCCGGGGACAGGGGGCCGGTCAGCCCCAGCATTTT,CASSRGQGAGQPQHF
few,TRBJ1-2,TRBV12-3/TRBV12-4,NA,TGTGCCAGCAGTTTAGGGACAATCAACAGCTTTTCCTTC,CASSLGTINSFSF
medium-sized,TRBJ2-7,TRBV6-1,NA,TGTGCCAGCAGACGATTACAGGGAATGGAAGAGCAGTACTTC,CASRRLQGMEEQYF
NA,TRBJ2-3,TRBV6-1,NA,TGTGCCAGCAGTGAAGCAGGTGGGGGCGTGGATACGCAGTATTTT,CASSEAGGGVDTQYF
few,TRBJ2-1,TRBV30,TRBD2,TGTGCCTGGAGTGTAGGGAGGGATGAGCAGTTCTTC,CAWSVGRDEQFF
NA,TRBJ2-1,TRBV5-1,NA,TGCGCCAGCAGCTTGGGGTGGACTGAGCAGTTCTTC,CASSLGWTEQFF
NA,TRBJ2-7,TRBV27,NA,TGTGCCAGCAGTTGGGAGAGGGGGGCCTACGAGCAGTACTTC,CASSWERGAYEQYF